This entry features one TCR beta chain sequence. Its antigen is unknown. These data belong to a study of T-cell memory formation after mild COVID-19. CDR1 and CDR2 (germline): MGHRA, YSYEKL. The germline V and J ends were trimmed by 0 bases and 3 bases, with 18 bases remaining between them. The CDR3 length is 18 residues. TCRdb reprocessed the 5' RACE reads via MiXCR and lists one record per CDR3 protein. Of over 450,000 distinct CDR3 sequences in the sample, 20% were seen once. Whole-study results and caveats: The second-wave clones peaking on day 37 were not confirmed as SARS-CoV-2-specific.

The specimen sequenced was PBMCs or a T cell subset sorted from them (not recorded which). The rearrangement links TRBV4-1 to TRBJ2-1; D may be TRBD2 (7 bases). The receptor's source is an adult woman who had mild COVID-19 (a few samples of this study predate the infection). Cell type and time point are not known. The DNA for the CDR3 is TGCGCCAGCAGCCAAGATCTGGGGGCGGGGGCAGGCTACAATGAGCAGTTCTTC. This translates into CASSQDLGAGAGYNEQFF.